The 17 T cell receptor beta chains below all came from one sample that was sequenced in a study of T cells in localized non-small cell lung cancer. Profiling relied on immunoSEQ multiplex PCR, and the TCRdb table lists in-frame clones only, not all of them. The sample lists tens of thousands of clones; about 80% were seen once. Here the sequenced sample was peripheral blood, taken before any cancer treatment. These receptors originate from a female donor of 60 years or more with stage II squamous cell lung carcinoma.

The chain links TRBV6-6 to TRBJ1-2, with TRBD1 as a possible D gene (6 bases). V gave up 5 bases and J gave up 5 bases, with 21 bases separating them. Germline values: CDR1 MNHNY, CDR2 SVGAGI (reference sequence). This CDR3 comprises 16 residues. The CDR3 region is CASSLGQGRDYYGYTF. Here the CDR3 DNA reads TGTGCCAGCAGTCTCGGGCAGGGGAGGGATTATTATGGCTACACCTTC.

This chain connects TRBV25-1 to TRBJ2-5; no definite D call. The V end was cut by 2 bases, the J end by 4 bases, with 2 bases between. This CDR3 is built from 11 residues. The germline V gene has CDR1 MGHDK and CDR2 SYGVNS. The CDR3 DNA sequence: TGTGCCAGCAGTGAAGGAGAGACCCAGTACTTC. Encoded protein: CASSEGETQYF.

The chain is built from TRBV7-9 and TRBJ2-3; perhaps TRBD1 as D (6 bases). Germline V gives CDR1 SEHNR, CDR2 FQNEAQ (reference sequence). Deletions cut 7 bases from V and 2 bases from J, with 19 bases between. The CDR3 totals 16 residues. In DNA, the CDR3 is TGTGCCAGCACTCCCCTAAGAGACAGGACCACAGATACGCAGTATTTT. Amino acids: CASTPLRDRTTDTQYF.

CDR3 region: CASNAGQGLEKLFF. The CDR3 nucleotides read TGTGCCAGTAACGCGGGACAGGGCCTTGAAAAACTGTTTTTT. The chain combines TRBV19 with TRBJ1-4; TRBD1 aligns across 9 bases. CDR1 is LNHDA and CDR2 is SQIVND in the germline V gene (reference sequence). This CDR3 is built from 14 residues. The V segment lost 7 bases and the J segment 7 bases; nucleotides outside the gene matches: 7.

This chain joins TRBV11-2 and TRBJ2-7; the match to TRBD2 covers 9 bases. The CDR3 is 14 residues long. The V gene end was trimmed by 3 bases and the J gene end by 2 bases; junction bases not matched to a gene: 2. CDR1 is SGHAT and CDR2 is FQNNGV in the germline V gene. The CDR3 reads CASSLLAGPYEQYF. In DNA, the CDR3 is TGTGCCAGCAGCTTGCTAGCGGGGCCCTACGAGCAGTACTTC.

In the case of this clone: Other DNA sequences in this specimen translate into the identical CDR3. V gene TRBV19 combines with J gene TRBJ1-1, with D hard to call. V was clipped by 5 bases and J by 1 base, with 8 bases between them. Germline values: CDR1 LNHDA, CDR2 SQIVND (reference sequence). This CDR3 is 13 amino acids long. The CDR3: CASSPRQNTEAFF. CDR3 nucleotide sequence: TGTGCCAGTAGTCCGCGACAGAACACTGAAGCTTTCTTT.

The CDR3 protein is CASSTPGSNQPQHF. Here the CDR3 DNA reads TGTGCCAGCAGTACCCCAGGGTCCAATCAGCCCCAGCATTTT. The chain recombines TRBV6-5 with TRBJ1-5; weak D call: TRBD1 (5 bases). The V end lost 5 bases, the J end lost 3 bases, and 11 bases lay between the germline ends. The CDR3 consists of 14 residues. Germline assignment: CDR1 MNHEY and CDR2 SVGAGI.

This clone was seen just once. The chain is built from TRBV6-1 and TRBJ1-3; D is possibly TRBD1 (6 bases). The germline V and J ends were trimmed by 3 bases and 2 bases, with 11 bases remaining between them. The CDR3 sequence is 15 residues long. CDR1 is MNHNS, CDR2 SASEGT, per germline. The CDR3 here is CASSETGRTGNTIYF. CDR3 nucleotide sequence: TGTGCCAGCAGTGAGACAGGCCGGACTGGAAACACCATATATTTT.

The genes are TRBV14 and TRBJ2-7; no definite D call. The CDR3 spans 12 residues. V was trimmed by 1 base and J by 3 bases, leaving 4 bases between them. The germline gives CDR1 SGHDN, CDR2 FVKESK. CDR3 nucleotide sequence: TGTGCCAGCAGCCAAGCCTTCTACGAGCAGTACTTC. Its protein is CASSQAFYEQYF.

The rearrangement uses TRBV5-4 and TRBJ1-5, with a possible D match to TRBD1 (6 bases). Germline-derived CDR1 and CDR2 are SGHNT and YYREEE (reference sequence). V lost 3 bases, J lost 0 bases, and 19 bases lay in between. The CDR3 sequence is 18 residues long. CDR3 bases: TGTGCCAGCAGCTCCCCGGGCAGGGGCAACTCTAGCAATCAGCCCCAGCATTTT. This gives the protein CASSSPGRGNSSNQPQHF.

The rearrangement uses TRBV7-9 and TRBJ1-4; D possibly corresponds to TRBD1 (6 bases). Germline V CDR1 and CDR2: SEHNR, FQNEAQ (reference sequence). Trimming cost V 4 bases and J 8 bases, with 14 bases left between them. CDR3 length: 14 amino acids. The CDR3 coding sequence is TGTGCCAGCAGCTCATCGGGGGGCAGGGAAAAACTGTTTTTT. Translation gives CASSSSGGREKLFF.

In DNA, the CDR3 is TGTGCCAGCTCACCCCCGACAGGGGGTATGTACGAGCAGTACTTC. Translating gives CASSPPTGGMYEQYF. The chain couples TRBV18 to TRBJ2-7; 9 nucleotides match TRBD1. Germline CDR1 reads KGHSH; CDR2 reads LQKENI. V lost 3 bases to trimming and J lost 4 bases; unmatched junction nucleotides: 7. The CDR3 is 15 residues long.

The chain is built from TRBV6-5 and TRBJ1-4; 7 bases fit TRBD1. The CDR3 is made up of 14 amino acids. V was clipped by 4 bases and J by 10 bases; unmatched bases: 9. CDR1 and CDR2 from the germline V gene are MNHEY and SVGAGI. The chain's CDR3 is CASSLSGQPPKLFF. CDR3 sequence (DNA): TGTGCCAGCAGTTTATCGGGACAGCCCCCAAAACTGTTTTTT.

This clone has a single count. The chain links TRBV6-5 to TRBJ2-1; possible D gene TRBD1, 6 bases. This CDR3 has 15 amino acids. The germline V gene has CDR1 MNHEY and CDR2 SVGAGI. The germline V and J ends were trimmed by 2 bases and 7 bases, with 15 bases remaining between them. CDR3 region: CASSYGEIGTNEQFF. For the CDR3, the DNA is TGTGCCAGCAGTTACGGGGAGATCGGGACAAATGAGCAGTTCTTC.

This clone has a single count. The chain links TRBV9 to TRBJ1-5; TRBD1 might be the D (5 bases). Per germline, CDR1 SGDLS and CDR2 YYNGEE. The CDR3 loop spans 15 amino acids. The V and J ends lost 3 bases and 0 bases respectively, with 10 bases between them. CDR3: CASSAQGYSNQPQHF. The CDR3 DNA reads TGTGCCAGCAGCGCCCAGGGATATAGCAATCAGCCCCAGCATTTT.

The chain joins TRBV18 to TRBJ1-6, with D maybe TRBD1 (5 bases). This CDR3 has 15 amino acids. The V end lost 4 bases, the J end lost 7 bases, and 14 bases lay between the germline ends. Per germline, CDR1 KGHSH and CDR2 LQKENI. The CDR3 region is CASSLGGRANSPLHF. DNA of the CDR3: TGTGCCAGCTCACTGGGAGGCAGGGCGAATTCACCCCTCCACTTT.

The chain combines TRBV7-3 with TRBJ1-1; TRBD1 is a possible D gene (5 bases). The CDR3 spans 15 residues. Trimming removed 2 bases at V and 3 bases at J, with 13 bases between. CDR1 and CDR2 (germline): SGHTA, FQGTGA. Here the CDR3 reads CASSLSGSGDTEAFF. The CDR3 DNA sequence: TGTGCCAGCAGCTTATCAGGGTCTGGGGACACTGAAGCTTTCTTT.